What follows are 27 T cell receptor beta chains derived from one specimen sequenced in a study of shared clonotypes between healthy human individuals. TCRdb keeps only in-frame clones here, not all; method: immunoSEQ multiplex PCR. The sample includes under 1,100,000 clones, roughly 75% seen only once; the top ten take about 1.5%. The sequencing sample was made of memory CD4+ T cells sorted from blood. Subset in this sample: CD45RA-negative fraction. These receptor sequences come from a man younger than 30 in good health.

This rearrangement joins TRBV5-1 to TRBJ1-1, with 9 positions matching TRBD1. Germline CDR1 is SGHRS and CDR2 is YFSETQ. V was pared by 4 bases and J by 8 bases, with 21 bases of the junction left unmatched. CDR3 size: 18 residues. The CDR3 coding sequence is TGCGCCAGCAGCCCAGGGACAGGGCTCTCTGTGTGGTGGTTGGAAGCTTTCTTT. It is translated as CASSPGTGLSVWWLEAFF.

The rearrangement uses TRBV7-9 and TRBJ1-2; possibly TRBD1 for D (5 bases). Germline CDR1 is SEHNR and CDR2 is FQNEAQ (reference sequence). Trimming removed 4 bases at V and 7 bases at J, with 13 bases between. The CDR3 has 13 residues. The CDR3 nucleotides are TGTGCCAGCAGCTCCGACCCCAGGGTTGGCTACACCTTC. As protein: CASSSDPRVGYTF. Variable domain in full (rest from reference TRBV7-9 and TRBJ1-2): DTGVSQNPRHKITKRGQNVTFRCDPISEHNRLYWYRQTLGQGPEFLTYFQNEAQLEKSRLLSDRFSAERPKGSFSTLEIQRTEQGDSAMYLCASSSDPRVGYTFGSGTRLTVV.

This clone was seen more than once but under ten times. This chain joins TRBV19 and TRBJ2-7; TRBD1 or TRBD2 may be the D gene (6 bases each). This CDR3 comprises 18 residues. Germline CDR1 reads LNHDA; CDR2 reads SQIVND (reference sequence). The ends were cut back, 5 bases at V and 2 bases at J, with 25 bases in the middle. DNA of the CDR3: TGTGCCAGTAGTCCCACCGCCGGAGGGGGACAAAATCCCTACGAGCAGTACTTC. Amino acid sequence: CASSPTAGGGQNPYEQYF.

This rearrangement joins TRBV30 to TRBJ2-4; tentatively, D is TRBD1 or TRBD2 (6 bases each). Trimming removed 8 bases from V and 6 bases from J, with 14 bases in between. The CDR3 contains 12 residues. Germline CDR1 and CDR2: GTSNPN and SVGIG (reference sequence). CDR3 protein: CALLGGGNIQYF. The CDR3 DNA sequence: TGTGCCCTCCTCGGAGGGGGAAACATTCAGTACTTC. The whole variable domain, filled in from reference TRBV30 and TRBJ2-4, reads SQTIHQWPATLVQPVGSPLSLECTVEGTSNPNLYWYRQAAGRGLQLLFYSVGIGQISSEVPQNLSASRPQDRQFILSSKKLLLSDSGFYLCALLGGGNIQYFGAGTRLSVL.

This rearrangement joins TRBV10-3 to TRBJ2-3, with 8 bases matching TRBD2. V trimming: 10 bases; J trimming: 0 bases; junction bases outside the gene matches: 6. Germline values: CDR1 ENHRY, CDR2 SYGVKD. The CDR3 extends over 14 amino acids. The CDR3 loop is CATVAGPSTDTQYF. As DNA, the CDR3 is TGTGCCACAGTAGCGGGGCCGAGCACAGATACGCAGTATTTT.

This clone was seen at least ten times. V gene TRBV7-2 combines with J gene TRBJ2-1, with 9 positions matching TRBD2. From germline, CDR1 is SGHTA and CDR2 FQGNSA. The CDR3 loop spans 16 amino acids. V was pared by 1 base and J by 7 bases, with 8 bases of the junction left unmatched. The CDR3 is CASSLGGSGRQNEQFF. For the CDR3, the DNA is TGTGCCAGCAGCTTAGGGGGGAGCGGGAGGCAGAATGAGCAGTTCTTC.

This clone occurred a few times. The sample has other DNA sequences that encode this CDR3 too. The V call is TRBV5-4, the J call TRBJ2-3; maybe TRBD1 (5 bases). The CDR3 totals 13 residues. V was shortened by 1 base and J by 4 bases, with 7 bases between the two germline ends. The germline V gene has CDR1 SGHNT and CDR2 YYREEE (reference sequence). The CDR3 sequence: CASSLQGPDTQYF. For the CDR3, the DNA is TGTGCCAGCAGCTTGCAGGGCCCAGATACGCAGTATTTT.

This clone was counted between two and nine times. The genes are TRBV7-2 and TRBJ2-1, with TRBD2 identical over 12 bases. Looked up from germline, CDR1 is SGHTA and CDR2 is FQGNSA. The CDR3 is 15 residues long. Trimming at V came to 6 bases and at J to 6 bases, leaving 6 bases not matched to a gene. DNA of the CDR3: TGTGCCAGCAGTCGCCGACTAGCGGGAGCCAATGAGCAGTTCTTC. It codes for CASSRRLAGANEQFF.

The V call is TRBV27, the J call TRBJ2-2; D is possibly TRBD1 (6 bases). The germline CDR1 and CDR2 sequences are MNHEY and SMNVEV (reference sequence). The ends were cut back, 8 bases at V and 1 base at J, with 20 bases in the middle. The CDR3 covers 17 residues. The CDR3 region is CASGSLDRLWNTGELFF. In DNA form, the CDR3 reads TGTGCCAGCGGATCTTTAGACAGGCTATGGAACACCGGGGAGCTGTTTTTT.

The V gene is TRBV7-9, the J gene TRBJ2-7; D gene ambiguous. Trimming took 5 bases from V and 11 from J, leaving 22 bases between them. Germline V gene lookup returns CDR1 SEHNR and CDR2 FQNEAQ (reference sequence). The CDR3 is made up of 14 amino acids. The DNA for the CDR3 is TGTGCCAGCAGCCGCGATACTGTTCGGGTGGAGAAGTACTTC. Translation gives CASSRDTVRVEKYF.

The chain recombines TRBV6-1 with TRBJ1-4; TRBD1 matches 7 bases. V lost 4 bases to trimming and J lost 7 bases; unmatched junction nucleotides: 12. The CDR3 has 16 amino acids. Germline V gene lookup returns CDR1 MNHNS and CDR2 SASEGT. The CDR3 loop reads CASSAIRTGGVEKLFF. DNA of the CDR3: TGTGCCAGCAGTGCTATACGGACAGGAGGGGTTGAAAAACTGTTTTTT.

V and J are TRBV6-1 and TRBJ1-1; no clear D. The CDR3 is made up of 14 amino acids. Trimming removed 2 bases from V and 6 bases from J, with 13 bases in between. Germline V gives CDR1 MNHNS, CDR2 SASEGT. The CDR3 loop is CASSETPGTPEAFF. CDR3 in DNA: TGTGCCAGCAGTGAAACCCCAGGTACCCCTGAAGCTTTCTTT.

The chain links TRBV2 to TRBJ1-1, with D uncertain. Looked up from germline, CDR1 is SNHLY and CDR2 is FYNNEI. Trimming cost V 5 bases and J 7 bases, with 5 bases left between them. CDR3 size: 10 residues. The CDR3 nucleotides read TGTGCCAGCAGTAACCTTGAAGCTTTCTTT. Translating it yields CASSNLEAFF.

The chain links TRBV6-1 to TRBJ2-3, with 11 bases aligning to TRBD2. Germline assignment: CDR1 MNHNS and CDR2 SASEGT. The ends lost 9 bases at V and 0 bases at J; junction bases unmatched: 2. The CDR3 length is 14 residues. CDR3 protein: CASRLAGSTDTQYF. The CDR3 nucleotides read TGTGCCAGTCGACTAGCGGGGAGCACAGATACGCAGTATTTT.

This clone was seen a handful of times. The chain employs TRBV18 and TRBJ1-1, with 12 bases that match TRBD1. V shed 2 bases, J shed 6 bases, and the junction held 7 bases outside the gene matches. CDR1 KGHSH and CDR2 LQKENI come from the germline V gene. The CDR3 runs 16 residues. The CDR3 here is CASSPRAGTGGPEAFF. As DNA, the CDR3 is TGTGCCAGCTCACCAAGGGCTGGGACAGGGGGCCCTGAAGCTTTCTTT. Using reference TRBV18 and TRBJ1-1 for the parts outside the CDR3, the full variable domain is NAGVMQNPRHLVRRRGQEARLRCSPMKGHSHVYWYRQLPEEGLKFMVYLQKENIIDESGMPKERFSAEFPKEGPSILRIQQVVRGDSAAYFCASSPRAGTGGPEAFFGQGTRLTVV.

The chain recombines TRBV28 with TRBJ2-3, with TRBD1 matching 7 bases. CDR1 and CDR2 from the germline V gene are MDHEN and SYDVKM. V lost 6 bases to trimming and J lost 3 bases; unmatched junction nucleotides: 9. The CDR3 is 15 amino acids. CDR3 residues: CASRPGGQSTDTQYF. The DNA for the CDR3 is TGTGCCAGCAGACCTGGGGGACAGTCAACAGATACGCAGTATTTT.

This CDR3 is CASSLLVGAGEKLFF. As DNA, the CDR3 is TGTGCCAGCAGCTTATTAGTGGGGGCTGGTGAAAAACTGTTTTTT. The chain is built from TRBV7-2 and TRBJ1-4, with a possible D match to TRBD1 (6 bases). V shed 2 bases and J shed 7 bases, with 14 bases lying between them. The CDR3 runs to 15 residues. Per germline, CDR1 SGHTA and CDR2 FQGNSA.

The chain joins TRBV5-4 to TRBJ2-1; 10 bases map to TRBD2. The ends lost 3 bases at V and 7 bases at J; junction bases unmatched: 7. Germline V gives CDR1 SGHNT, CDR2 YYREEE (reference sequence). The CDR3 spans 15 residues. DNA of the CDR3: TGTGCCAGCAGCTCTGCCGGGACTAGCGAGAATGAGCAGTTCTTC. It specifies CASSSAGTSENEQFF.

V and J are TRBV30 and TRBJ1-1; a possible D gene is TRBD1 (5 bases). The germline V gene encodes CDR1 GTSNPN and CDR2 SVGIG (reference sequence). The CDR3 is made up of 14 amino acids. The V end was cut by 5 bases, the J end by 10 bases, with 23 bases between. The CDR3 sequence is CAWERGPSPTGAFF. The CDR3 region has the DNA TGTGCCTGGGAGCGGGGACCCAGCCCCACCGGAGCTTTCTTT.

J is TRBJ2-7 and V is TRBV6-5, with 7 bases aligning to TRBD1. Germline CDR1 MNHEY, CDR2 SVGAGI. CDR3 size: 15 residues. V lost 2 bases to trimming and J lost 3 bases; unmatched junction nucleotides: 7. The chain's CDR3 is CASSYKWTGYYEQYF. The CDR3 DNA reads as TGTGCCAGCAGTTACAAATGGACAGGATACTACGAGCAGTACTTC.

The rearrangement links TRBV10-2 to TRBJ1-6; the D gene is possibly TRBD1 (5 bases). V gave up 4 bases and J gave up 13 bases, with 14 bases separating them. The length of the CDR3 is 13 residues. Germline V gene sequence: CDR1 WSHSY, CDR2 SAAADI. CDR3 nucleotide sequence: TGCGCCAGCAGTGGACAGTTCTTTAACCCCCTCCACTTT. Protein product: CASSGQFFNPLHF.

V and J are TRBV11-2 and TRBJ2-3, with TRBD2 identical over 16 bases. Germline V lookup: CDR1 SGHAT, CDR2 FQNNGV. Trimming took 6 bases from V and 1 from J; bases not matched to a gene: 4. This CDR3 is 17 amino acids long. The chain's CDR3 is CASRGLAGGRGTDTQYF. The CDR3 coding sequence is TGTGCCAGCAGGGGACTAGCGGGGGGGCGCGGCACAGATACGCAGTATTTT. Using reference TRBV11-2 and TRBJ2-3 for the parts outside the CDR3, the full variable domain is EAGVAQSPRYKIIEKRQSVAFWCNPISGHATLYWYQQILGQGPKLLIQFQNNGVVDDSQLPKDRFSAERLKGVDSTLKIQPAKLEDSAVYLCASRGLAGGRGTDTQYFGPGTRLTVL.

The rearrangement joins TRBV5-4 to TRBJ1-2; maybe TRBD1 (6 bases). Trimming shortened V by 1 base and J by 4 bases, and 14 bases separated the two germline ends. CDR1 and CDR2 from the germline V gene are SGHNT and YYREEE (reference sequence). There are 15 residues in the CDR3. CDR3 nucleotides: TGTGCCAGCAGCTTGAATCTACAGGGCTCCTATGGCTACACCTTC. It encodes CASSLNLQGSYGYTF.

The chain combines TRBV10-3 with TRBJ1-1; D gene ambiguous. CDR1 ENHRY and CDR2 SYGVKD come from the germline V gene. CDR3 size: 13 residues. V lost 0 bases to trimming and J lost 10 bases, with 12 bases between them. DNA of the CDR3: TGTGCCATCAGTGAGTCGAAGGGAATGGGAGCTTTCTTT. Encoded protein: CAISESKGMGAFF.

This chain uses TRBV6-1 with TRBJ2-4, with 7 bases aligning to TRBD1. V lost 1 base and J lost 7; bases outside the gene matches: 7. The CDR3 sequence is 15 residues long. Germline loops: CDR1 MNHNS, CDR2 SASEGT. CDR3 protein: CASSEGGGNWNIQYF. The CDR3 bases are TGTGCCAGCAGTGAAGGAGGGGGCAATTGGAACATTCAGTACTTC.

The rearrangement uses TRBV18 and TRBJ1-4, with D possibly matching TRBD1 (6 bases). The CDR3 sequence is 14 residues long. Trimming took 2 bases from V and 8 from J, leaving 12 bases between them. Germline V lookup: CDR1 KGHSH, CDR2 LQKENI. CDR3 nucleotide sequence: TGTGCCAGCTCACCAGGCGCAGGGGTGGAAAAACTGTTTTTT. Residues: CASSPGAGVEKLFF.

V usage is TRBV4-3 and J usage is TRBJ2-1, with TRBD1 as a possible D gene (8 bases). V shed 4 bases and J shed 7 bases, with 23 bases lying between them. This CDR3 contains 17 residues. Germline V lookup: CDR1 LGHNA, CDR2 YSLEER. The CDR3 nucleotides read TGCGCCAGCAGCCCCACCCCAGCGGGACAGGACGGGAATGAGCAGTTCTTC. This sequence encodes CASSPTPAGQDGNEQFF.